This T cell receptor (delta chain) comes out of a study of gamma-delta T cells after stem cell transplantation. TCRdb ran CATT on the RT-PCR reads. This sample has 600 to 850 delta-chain clones, with approximately 6.9% found just once. This clone came up a few times. TCRdb records a much larger clone's protein for this DNA, with a difference at residue 6 that likely arises from a read error; the protein given is the translation of the DNA. The CDR3 has 20 residues. Germline loops: CDR1 GEAIGNYY, CDR2 EKD. The junction had 14 bases not matched to a gene; V was cut back by 0 bases and J by 0 bases. The V and J genes are TRDV2 and TRDJ1; the match to TRDD3 covers 11 bases. Material: gamma-delta T cells. The sequence was collected from a human donor. It is not recorded whose cells these are; they may come from a transplant donor. CDR3 amino acids: CACDTIGGGYVNLDTDKLIF. As DNA, the CDR3 is TGTGCCTGTGACACCATTGGTGGGGGATACGTCAATTTGGACACCGATAAACTCATCTTT.